This TCR beta chain was documented in a study of blood T cell repertoires in COVID-19. Looking at the study overall: COVID-19 samples from acute and convalescent phases originated in the United States, Italy and Spain.

How the authors handled the data: Reference gene primer amplification gave nucleated cell count estimates. TCRdb's table, derived via immunoSEQ multiplex PCR, lists solely in-frame clones and lacks some. D and trimming come from the DNA, and the V and J calls and clone size come from that table. The table shows more than 50,000 clones, with 80% to 95% occurring only once. This clone has only one observation. The TCR originated in a human donor with active COVID-19. The donor label of this sample is uncertain. The sequenced sample was peripheral blood.

CDR3 bases: TGTGCTAGTGGTCCGGGACAGGGGGGAAGCAATCAGCCCCAGCATTTT. Amino acid sequence: CASGPGQGGSNQPQHF. The chain recombines TRBV12-5 with TRBJ1-5; 11 nucleotides line up with TRBD1. This CDR3 is built from 16 residues. Per germline, CDR1 LGHNT and CDR2 FRNRAP. V was pared by 5 bases and J by 1 base, with 4 bases of the junction left unmatched.